These T cell receptor beta chains were read from a single sample in a study of blood T cell repertoires in COVID-19. The table came from immunoSEQ multiplex PCR; TCRdb's copy has only in-frame clones and leaves some out. The sample lists around 120,000 clones, roughly 87% occurring once. Material: peripheral blood. These receptors all come from a human donor in a cohort sampled during active COVID-19. The CDR3 runs from the conserved cysteine through the conserved F or W. The D gene is left open where the match is weak. Rows may omit the clone size; those that give it use once, few, many or a size class.

size: NA
D: NA
V: TRBV21-1
J: TRBJ2-1
DNA: TGTGCCAGCAGCAAAGCGTCTCGGTTTCGTCCGATCTCCTACAATGAGCAGTTCTTC
CDR3: CASSKASRFRPISYNEQFF

size: NA
D: NA
V: TRBV7-2
J: TRBJ1-5
DNA: TGTGCCAGCAGTACCGCCGAGGGCCAGCCCCAGCATTTT
CDR3: CASSTAEGQPQHF

size: NA
D: NA
V: TRBV11-3
J: TRBJ2-2
DNA: TGTGCCAGCAGCTTGACAGGCAAGAGGGGCGGGGAGCTGTTTTTT
CDR3: CASSLTGKRGGELFF

size: once
D: TRBD1
V: TRBV18
J: TRBJ1-2
DNA: TGTGCCAGCTCCGATTTCCTATCCGGGACAGATTACTATGGCTACACCTTC
CDR3: CASSDFLSGTDYYGYTF

size: NA
D: NA
V: TRBV5-1
J: TRBJ2-7
DNA: TGCGCCAGCAGCTCGAGTACGGGGGGCCTACCCTACGAGCAGTACTTC
CDR3: CASSSSTGGLPYEQYF

size: NA
D: TRBD1
V: TRBV6-9
J: TRBJ1-1
DNA: TGTGCCAGCAGCCTACGCGAGGACAGGGGTCACACTGAAGCTTTCTTT
CDR3: CASSLREDRGHTEAFF

size: NA
D: TRBD1
V: TRBV5-6
J: TRBJ2-1
DNA: TGTGCCAGCAGCTCCCTTGGCAGGACAGGTAGCTCCTACAATGAGCAGTTCTTC
CDR3: CASSSLGRTGSSYNEQFF

size: NA
D: NA
V: TRBV3-1/TRBV3-2
J: TRBJ2-4
DNA: TGTGCCAGCAGCCATAGGGGGGCCAAAAACATTCAGTACTTC
CDR3: CASSHRGAKNIQYF

size: once
D: NA
V: TRBV6-1
J: TRBJ1-1
DNA: TGTGCCAGCAGTGAAAAGGAGGGGACTGAAGCTTTCTTT
CDR3: CASSEKEGTEAFF

size: NA
D: TRBD1
V: TRBV5-4
J: TRBJ2-5
DNA: TGTGCCAGCAGCTTACCCAACTCAGGGGGGACCCAGTACTTC
CDR3: CASSLPNSGGTQYF

size: NA
D: TRBD1
V: TRBV27
J: TRBJ1-5
DNA: TGTGCCAGCAGTAGAAGACAGGGGGATCTCTTTAGCAATCAGCCCCAGCATTTT
CDR3: CASSRRQGDLFSNQPQHF

size: NA
D: NA
V: TRBV9
J: TRBJ2-1
DNA: TGTGCCAGCAGCTCGGGTGGGGGCAGGGGCAATGAGCAGTTCTTC
CDR3: CASSSGGGRGNEQFF

size: NA
D: TRBD1
V: TRBV29-1
J: TRBJ2-5
DNA: TGCAGCGGATCCGGGACAGGGATTGAGACCCAGTACTTC
CDR3: CSGSGTGIETQYF

size: once
D: NA
V: TRBV25-1
J: TRBJ1-1
DNA: TGTGCCAGCAGTGAATTTCGGGGGGTGGATACTGAAGCTTTCTTT
CDR3: CASSEFRGVDTEAFF

size: NA
D: NA
V: TRBV30
J: TRBJ1-5
DNA: TGTGCCTGGAGTGAGGGGTATCAGCCCCAGCATTTT
CDR3: CAWSEGYQPQHF

size: once
D: TRBD1
V: TRBV10-2
J: TRBJ2-3
DNA: TGCGCCAGCAGTGATATAAGTGGACAGGGGACAGATACGCAGTATTTT
CDR3: CASSDISGQGTDTQYF

size: NA
D: NA
V: TRBV5-1
J: TRBJ2-1
DNA: TGCGCCAGCAGCTTGGCCGCGGGGTCCCATGAGCAGTTCTTC
CDR3: CASSLAAGSHEQFF

size: NA
D: TRBD2
V: TRBV3-1/TRBV3-2
J: TRBJ2-3
DNA: TGTGCCAGCGATTTCTCGGGGGGAGTCACAGATACGCAGTATTTT
CDR3: CASDFSGGVTDTQYF

size: NA
D: TRBD1
V: TRBV9
J: TRBJ1-1
DNA: TGTGCCAGCACCAGACAGGGGGCGGGGAACACTGAAGCTTTCTTT
CDR3: CASTRQGAGNTEAFF

size: NA
D: TRBD2
V: TRBV4-2
J: TRBJ2-7
DNA: TGTGCCAGCAGCCAGACGTCTAGCGGGGGTCCATACGAGCAGTACTTC
CDR3: CASSQTSSGGPYEQYF

size: NA
D: NA
V: TRBV7-9
J: TRBJ1-5
DNA: TGTGCCAGCAGCTTAGGAACTAGGAACAATCAGCCCCAGCATTTT
CDR3: CASSLGTRNNQPQHF

size: NA
D: NA
V: TRBV18
J: TRBJ1-3
DNA: TGTGCCAGCTCCCCTCAGGACTCTGGAAACACCATATATTTT
CDR3: CASSPQDSGNTIYF

size: NA
D: NA
V: TRBV7-9
J: TRBJ2-7
DNA: TGTGCCAGCAGCGTCGCAGGGTCGACCTACGAGCAGTACTTC
CDR3: CASSVAGSTYEQYF

size: once
D: NA
V: TRBV21-1
J: TRBJ2-5
DNA: TGTGCCAGCATACCCCGGGACAGACCACAAGAGACCCAGTACTTC
CDR3: CASIPRDRPQETQYF

size: NA
D: NA
V: TRBV12-3/TRBV12-4
J: TRBJ1-5
DNA: TGTGCCAGCACCCCCAATAGGGGTCAGCCCCAGCATTTT
CDR3: CASTPNRGQPQHF

size: NA
D: TRBD2
V: TRBV7-9
J: TRBJ2-1
DNA: TGTGCCAGCAGCTTCTCGACTGGAGCGGGGCACTACAATGAGCAGTTCTTC
CDR3: CASSFSTGAGHYNEQFF

size: NA
D: TRBD1
V: TRBV7-6
J: TRBJ2-1
DNA: TGTGCCAGCAGCAAGCGTCTGGAGAGACAGGGTAACAATGAGCAGTTCTTC
CDR3: CASSKRLERQGNNEQFF

size: NA
D: NA
V: TRBV6-6
J: TRBJ2-5
DNA: TGTGCCTCCAGGAGAGGGGGAGAGACCCAGTACTTC
CDR3: CASRRGGETQYF

size: NA
D: NA
V: TRBV27
J: TRBJ2-1
DNA: TGTGCCTCCTTAAGCCCGTCAGCGGCCTCCTACAATGAGCAGTTCTTC
CDR3: CASLSPSAASYNEQFF

size: NA
D: NA
V: TRBV30
J: TRBJ2-2
DNA: TGTGCCTGGAGTGTACTTGCGGGAAAGCCGAACACCGGGGAGCTGTTTTTT
CDR3: CAWSVLAGKPNTGELFF

size: NA
D: NA
V: TRBV7-7
J: TRBJ2-5
DNA: TGTGCCAGCAGCCTGGGACACTCCCAAGAGACCCAGTACTTC
CDR3: CASSLGHSQETQYF

size: few
D: TRBD1
V: TRBV28
J: TRBJ2-4
DNA: TGTGCCAGCACCCGGGACAGGCTAGCCAAAAACATTCAGTACTTC
CDR3: CASTRDRLAKNIQYF

size: few
D: TRBD1
V: TRBV5-6
J: TRBJ2-3
DNA: TGTGCCAGCAGCTTGGGGCAGGGGGCCCCTACGCAGTATTTT
CDR3: CASSLGQGAPTQYF

size: NA
D: NA
V: TRBV3-1/TRBV3-2
J: TRBJ1-4
DNA: TGTGCCAGCAGCTCTCGACGGGATGGCGAAAAACTGTTTTTT
CDR3: CASSSRRDGEKLFF

size: NA
D: NA
V: TRBV7-9
J: TRBJ1-1
DNA: TGTGCCAGCAGCTTTCAGGGAAGGAGGAACACTGAAGCTTTCTTT
CDR3: CASSFQGRRNTEAFF

size: once
D: TRBD2
V: TRBV10-3
J: TRBJ2-1
DNA: TGTGCCATCAGTGACGGGACTAGCGGGGGTGGAGGGGCCAATGAGCAGTTCTTC
CDR3: CAISDGTSGGGGANEQFF

size: NA
D: TRBD1
V: TRBV9
J: TRBJ2-1
DNA: TGTGCCAGCAGCTTTGCTACTCAGGGGGCCGATGAGCAGTTCTTC
CDR3: CASSFATQGADEQFF

size: few
D: NA
V: TRBV7-9
J: TRBJ1-3
DNA: TGTGCCAGCAGCTTTGGCAGGGGCGGTGGAAACACCATATATTTT
CDR3: CASSFGRGGGNTIYF

size: NA
D: NA
V: TRBV7-8
J: TRBJ1-4
DNA: TGTGCCAGCAGCTTTCTGACAGTAAAGGGCGAAAAACTGTTTTTT
CDR3: CASSFLTVKGEKLFF

size: NA
D: TRBD1
V: TRBV5-1
J: TRBJ2-7
DNA: TGCGCCAGCAGCTTGGGACAGGGGAAGCAGTACTTC
CDR3: CASSLGQGKQYF

size: NA
D: TRBD1
V: TRBV24-1
J: TRBJ1-2
DNA: TGTGCCACCAGTGATAGCCGGGACAGGGGAAATGGCTACACCTTC
CDR3: CATSDSRDRGNGYTF

size: NA
D: TRBD2
V: TRBV28
J: TRBJ2-7
DNA: TGTGCCAGCAGTTGGTTAGCGGGGGGTAACTACGAGCAGTACTTC
CDR3: CASSWLAGGNYEQYF

size: NA
D: NA
V: TRBV5-4
J: TRBJ1-1
DNA: TGTGCCAGCAGCTTGGGGACTCGTTTTGAAGCTTTCTTT
CDR3: CASSLGTRFEAFF

size: NA
D: TRBD1
V: TRBV3-1/TRBV3-2
J: TRBJ2-2
DNA: TGTGCCAGCAGGCAGACAGGGACCGGGGAGCTGTTTTTT
CDR3: CASRQTGTGELFF

size: NA
D: NA
V: TRBV12-3/TRBV12-4
J: TRBJ1-5
DNA: TGTGCCAGCAGTACAAACAATCAGCCCCAGCATTTT
CDR3: CASSTNNQPQHF

size: NA
D: TRBD1
V: TRBV2
J: TRBJ2-7
DNA: TGTGCCAGCCAGACCTACAGGGGTTCCTACGAGCAGTACTTC
CDR3: CASQTYRGSYEQYF

size: NA
D: TRBD1
V: TRBV30
J: TRBJ1-2
DNA: TGTGCCTGGCGACAGGGCGGCAACTATGGCTACACCTTC
CDR3: CAWRQGGNYGYTF

size: NA
D: TRBD1
V: TRBV9
J: TRBJ2-7
DNA: TGTGCCAGCAGCGTAAGACCACAAGGACAGGGGGCCTACGAGCAGTACTTC
CDR3: CASSVRPQGQGAYEQYF

size: NA
D: NA
V: TRBV6-1
J: TRBJ2-1
DNA: TGTGCCAGCAGTGATCGAGCAGGGATCAATGAGCAGTTCTTC
CDR3: CASSDRAGINEQFF

size: NA
D: TRBD2
V: TRBV7-6
J: TRBJ2-3
DNA: TGTGCCAGCAGCTTAGTCGCGGGGGGGCGGGATACGCAGTATTTT
CDR3: CASSLVAGGRDTQYF